Presented here are 15 T cell receptor beta chains from one specimen sequenced in a study of blood T cell repertoires in COVID-19. Data came from immunoSEQ multiplex PCR; TCRdb stores just in-frame clones and leaves some out. The sample gives some 130,000 clones, around 90% of which show up once; roughly 5% is in the top ten. The specimen sequenced was peripheral blood. These receptors were obtained from a man aged 55 to 70 with COVID-19, enrolled during active disease.

The CDR3 DNA reads as TGTGCCAGCAGCTTATGGGGCAGGGGTGATGGCTACACCTTC. Encoded protein: CASSLWGRGDGYTF. The chain carries TRBV11-2 and TRBJ1-2; D is perhaps TRBD1 (6 bases). The CDR3 totals 14 residues. Germline CDR1 and CDR2: SGHAT and FQNNGV. V was cut by 2 bases and J by 6 bases, with 13 bases left in between.

This chain connects TRBV7-6 to TRBJ2-4, with 8 bases aligning to TRBD2. The CDR3 is 19 residues long. Germline loops: CDR1 SGHVS, CDR2 FNYEAQ. With 5 bases clipped from V and 2 bases from J, the junction kept 17 bases outside the gene matches. DNA for the CDR3: TGTGCCAGCAGCGCTGGACCCCCAGGTCGGGGGGGGACCAAAAACATTCAGTACTTC. This gives the protein CASSAGPPGRGGTKNIQYF.

The chain uses TRBV7-7 and TRBJ2-5; the match to TRBD2 covers 9 bases. After removal of 5 bases from V and 5 bases from J, the junction contained 6 bases not matched to a gene. CDR3 length equals 14 residues. Germline CDR1 is SSHAT and CDR2 is FNYEAQ (reference sequence). The CDR3 region is CASSQGLATETQYF. The CDR3, as DNA: TGTGCCAGCAGCCAAGGACTAGCGACTGAGACCCAGTACTTC.

The CDR3 bases are TGTGCCAGCAGCGGACAGGGGGTCCCCAATGAGCAGTTCTTC. Translation: CASSGQGVPNEQFF. J is TRBJ2-1 and V is TRBV25-1; 10 positions agree with TRBD1. CDR3 length: 14 amino acids. J gave up 6 bases and V 6 bases, and 5 bases lay outside the gene matches. Germline assignment: CDR1 MGHDK and CDR2 SYGVNS.

This chain joins TRBV19 and TRBJ2-7; D might be TRBD1 (5 bases). CDR3 length equals 16 residues. Trimming left V 3 bases short and J 1 base short, with 16 bases between. The germline gives CDR1 LNHDA, CDR2 SQIVND (reference sequence). CDR3 in amino acids: CASSMRARALSYEQYF. CDR3 coding DNA: TGTGCCAGTAGTATGAGAGCCAGGGCCCTATCCTACGAGCAGTACTTC.

This rearrangement joins TRBV19 to TRBJ1-1, with D possibly TRBD1 on 6 matching bases. The V and J ends lost 5 bases and 0 bases respectively, with 10 bases between them. CDR3 length: 14 residues. Germline CDR1 and CDR2: LNHDA and SQIVND (reference sequence). The CDR3 DNA sequence: TGTGCCAGTAGTCAGGGGACCATGAACACTGAAGCTTTCTTT. Translation: CASSQGTMNTEAFF.

The chain joins TRBV27 to TRBJ2-3; 10 bases match TRBD2. Germline V gene data show CDR1 as MNHEY and CDR2 as SMNVEV (reference sequence). J was trimmed by 1 base and V by 4 bases; bases with no gene match: 2. This CDR3 comprises 15 residues. The CDR3 loop reads CASSSGLAGTDTQYF. DNA of the CDR3: TGTGCCAGCAGTTCAGGACTAGCGGGCACAGATACGCAGTATTTT.

The J gene is TRBJ2-1, the V gene TRBV11-2; 10 bases agree with TRBD2. Germline V lookup: CDR1 SGHAT, CDR2 FQNNGV. The V gene end was trimmed by 4 bases and the J gene end by 9 bases; junction bases not matched to a gene: 18. The CDR3 extends over 18 amino acids. Here the CDR3 reads CASSSLLAGALGATEQFF. CDR3 bases: TGTGCCAGCAGCTCTCTGCTAGCGGGAGCCCTTGGTGCCACTGAGCAGTTCTTC.

This clone was found once. CDR3 bases: TGCGCCAGCAGCTTGGTTGGGGGGATGGGGCAGTACTTC. It specifies CASSLVGGMGQYF. The chain has TRBV5-1 and TRBJ2-7, with D possibly being TRBD2 (6 bases). Trimming left V 0 bases short and J 9 bases short, with 13 bases between. Germline V lookup: CDR1 SGHRS, CDR2 YFSETQ. The CDR3 contains 13 residues.

The chain recombines TRBV19 with TRBJ2-1, with a tentative D call TRBD2 (5 bases). The V and J ends lost 6 bases and 5 bases respectively, with 17 bases between them. The CDR3 spans 15 residues. Germline values: CDR1 LNHDA, CDR2 SQIVND (reference sequence). This CDR3 is CASSDGERADNEQFF. The CDR3 DNA reads TGTGCCAGTAGCGATGGAGAAAGAGCGGACAATGAGCAGTTCTTC.

V usage is TRBV5-4 and J usage is TRBJ2-5, with D possibly being TRBD1 (6 bases). Between the trimmed V and J ends, which lost 2 bases and 5 bases, there was a span of 13 bases. The CDR3 totals 14 residues. In germline, CDR1 is SGHNT, CDR2 YYREEE (reference sequence). The CDR3 coding sequence is TGTGCCAGCAGCTTACAGGGAGTTTTCGAGACCCAGTACTTC. Its translation: CASSLQGVFETQYF.

This chain connects TRBV24-1 to TRBJ2-2; the D is unclear. The germline CDR1 and CDR2 sequences are KGHDR and SFDVKD. V was trimmed by 3 bases and J by 0 bases, leaving 10 bases between them. The CDR3 is 16 amino acids. The CDR3 DNA reads TGTGCCACCAGTGATGGAGAGGTAGCGAACACCGGGGAGCTGTTTTTT. It codes for CATSDGEVANTGELFF.

The chain joins TRBV5-4 to TRBJ2-1; TRBD2 matches at 9 bases. The CDR3 has 15 residues. V trimming: 4 bases; J trimming: 5 bases; junction bases outside the gene matches: 7. Germline V lookup: CDR1 SGHNT, CDR2 YYREEE (reference sequence). The CDR3 loop is CASSVSASGNNEQFF. CDR3 sequence (DNA): TGTGCCAGCAGCGTCTCTGCTAGCGGGAACAATGAGCAGTTCTTC.

The chain carries TRBV4-2 and TRBJ1-6; D is perhaps TRBD1 (6 bases). The V end lost 0 bases, the J end lost 11 bases, and 14 bases lay between the germline ends. The CDR3 is 15 residues long. Germline V gene lookup returns CDR1 LGHNA and CDR2 YNFKEQ. The CDR3 DNA reads as TGTGCCAGCAGCCAAGAGGGGGGGGCCGATGCACCCCTCCACTTT. Translation: CASSQEGGADAPLHF.

The CDR3 region is CATSDPGTGIQPQHF. The CDR3 bases are TGTGCCACCAGTGACCCTGGGACAGGGATACAGCCCCAGCATTTT. V is TRBV24-1 and J is TRBJ1-5, with TRBD1 matching over 9 bases. This CDR3 comprises 15 residues. Germline V gives CDR1 KGHDR, CDR2 SFDVKD. The trim removed 4 bases at V and 7 bases at J, leaving 7 bases unmatched.